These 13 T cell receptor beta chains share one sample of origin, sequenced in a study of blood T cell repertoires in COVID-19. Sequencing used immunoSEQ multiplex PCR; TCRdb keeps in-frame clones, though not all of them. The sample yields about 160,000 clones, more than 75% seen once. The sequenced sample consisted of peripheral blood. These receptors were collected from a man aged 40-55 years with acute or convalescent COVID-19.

CDR3 sequence (DNA): TGTGCCAGCAGCTGGGGACTAGCGGGGGTTAGGAATGAGCAGTTCTTC. Protein sequence: CASSWGLAGVRNEQFF. The rearrangement links TRBV5-6 to TRBJ2-1, with 14 bases matching TRBD2. CDR3 length: 16 residues. V shed 3 bases, J shed 7 bases, and the junction held 6 bases outside the gene matches. Germline V lookup: CDR1 SGHDT, CDR2 YYEEEE. Together with reference TRBV5-6 and TRBJ2-1, the CDR3 gives the full variable domain: DAGVTQSPTHLIKTRGQQVTLRCSPKSGHDTVSWYQQALGQGPQFIFQYYEEEERQRGNFPDRFSGHQFPNYSSELNVNALLLGDSALYLCASSWGLAGVRNEQFFGPGTRLTVL.

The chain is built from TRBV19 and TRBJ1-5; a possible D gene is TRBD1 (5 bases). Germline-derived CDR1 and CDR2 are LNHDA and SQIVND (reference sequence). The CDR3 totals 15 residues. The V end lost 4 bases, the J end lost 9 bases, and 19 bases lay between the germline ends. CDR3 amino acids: CASSRGDRVGGPQHF. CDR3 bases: TGTGCCAGTAGTAGGGGAGACAGAGTGGGGGGGCCCCAGCATTTT. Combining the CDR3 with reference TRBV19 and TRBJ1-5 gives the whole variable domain DGGITQSPKYLFRKEGQNVTLSCEQNLNHDAMYWYRQDPGQGLRLIYYSQIVNDFQKGDIAEGYSVSREKKESFPLTVTSAQKNPTAFYLCASSRGDRVGGPQHFGDGTRLSIL.

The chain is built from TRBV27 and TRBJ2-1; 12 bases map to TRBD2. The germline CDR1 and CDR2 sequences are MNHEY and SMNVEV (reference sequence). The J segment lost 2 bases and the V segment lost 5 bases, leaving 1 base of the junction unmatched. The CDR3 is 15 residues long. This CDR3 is CASSRTSGAYNEQFF. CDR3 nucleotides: TGTGCCAGCAGTAGGACTAGCGGGGCCTACAATGAGCAGTTCTTC.

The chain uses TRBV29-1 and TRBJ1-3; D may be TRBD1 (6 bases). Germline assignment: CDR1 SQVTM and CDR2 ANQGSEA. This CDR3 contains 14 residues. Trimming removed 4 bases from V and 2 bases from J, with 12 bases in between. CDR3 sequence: CSVAHREAGNTIYF. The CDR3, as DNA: TGCAGCGTTGCTCACAGGGAAGCTGGAAACACCATATATTTT.

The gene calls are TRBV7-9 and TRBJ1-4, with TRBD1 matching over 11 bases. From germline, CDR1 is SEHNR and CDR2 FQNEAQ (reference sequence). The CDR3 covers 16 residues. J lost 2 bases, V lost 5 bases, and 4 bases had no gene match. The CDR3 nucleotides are TGTGCCAGCAGCCTTGGGACAGGGGGGACTAATGAAAAACTGTTTTTT. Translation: CASSLGTGGTNEKLFF.

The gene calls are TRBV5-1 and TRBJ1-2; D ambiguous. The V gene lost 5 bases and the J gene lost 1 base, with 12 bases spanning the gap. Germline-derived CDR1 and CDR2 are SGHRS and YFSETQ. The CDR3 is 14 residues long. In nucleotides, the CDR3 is TGCGCCAGCAGACTAGAGCTAAGTAACTATGGCTACACCTTC. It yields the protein CASRLELSNYGYTF.

The CDR3 spells CASSFGDREGTEAFF. As DNA, the CDR3 is TGTGCCAGCAGCTTTGGGGACAGGGAAGGCACTGAAGCTTTCTTT. The chain combines TRBV11-2 with TRBJ1-1; 9 nucleotides agree with TRBD1. Looked up from germline, CDR1 is SGHAT and CDR2 is FQNNGV. The CDR3 totals 15 residues. With V trimmed by 3 bases and J by 4 bases, 6 bases remained unmatched.

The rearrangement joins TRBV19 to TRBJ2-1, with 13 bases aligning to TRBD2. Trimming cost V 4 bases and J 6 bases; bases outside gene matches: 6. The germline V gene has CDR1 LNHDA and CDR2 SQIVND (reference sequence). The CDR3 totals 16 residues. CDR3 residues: CASSRPTSGGGNEQFF. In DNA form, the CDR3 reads TGTGCCAGTAGTAGACCAACTAGCGGGGGGGGCAATGAGCAGTTCTTC.

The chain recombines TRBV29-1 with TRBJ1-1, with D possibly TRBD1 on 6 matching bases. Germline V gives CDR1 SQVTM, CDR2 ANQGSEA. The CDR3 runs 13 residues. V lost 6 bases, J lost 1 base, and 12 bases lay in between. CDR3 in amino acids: CSVKGGRNTEAFF. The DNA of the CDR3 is TGCAGCGTCAAGGGGGGGAGGAACACTGAAGCTTTCTTT.

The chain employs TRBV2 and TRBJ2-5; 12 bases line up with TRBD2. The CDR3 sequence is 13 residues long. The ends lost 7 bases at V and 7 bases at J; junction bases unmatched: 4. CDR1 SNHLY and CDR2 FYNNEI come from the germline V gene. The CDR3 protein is CASTSGGAGTQYF. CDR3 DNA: TGTGCCAGCACTAGCGGGGGGGCCGGGACCCAGTACTTC.

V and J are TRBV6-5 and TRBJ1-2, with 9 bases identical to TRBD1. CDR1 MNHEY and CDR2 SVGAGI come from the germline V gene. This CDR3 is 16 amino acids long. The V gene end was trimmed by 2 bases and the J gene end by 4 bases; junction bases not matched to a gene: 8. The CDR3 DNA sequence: TGTGCCAGCAGTTACCGCTCGGGACAGGGTTCCTATGGCTACACCTTC. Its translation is CASSYRSGQGSYGYTF.

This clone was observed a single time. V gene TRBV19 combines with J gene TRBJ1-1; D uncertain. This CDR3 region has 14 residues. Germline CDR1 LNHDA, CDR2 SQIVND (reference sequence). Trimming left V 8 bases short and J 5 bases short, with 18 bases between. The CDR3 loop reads CASARWEGRTEAFF. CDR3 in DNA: TGTGCCAGTGCTAGGTGGGAGGGTCGAACTGAAGCTTTCTTT.

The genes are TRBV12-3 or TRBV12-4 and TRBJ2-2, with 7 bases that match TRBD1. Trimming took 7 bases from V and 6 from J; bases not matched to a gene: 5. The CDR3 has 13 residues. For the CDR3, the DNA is TGTGCCAGCACCTCGAGGGGGCCCGGGGAGCTGTTTTTT. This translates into CASTSRGPGELFF.